The rows below give T cell receptor beta chains drawn from one sample of a study of blood T cell repertoires in COVID-19. Repertoires were generated with immunoSEQ multiplex PCR, while TCRdb's copy carries only in-frame clones and drops some. The table has roughly 74,000 clones, roughly 86% seen once. The sample taken for sequencing was peripheral blood. The receptors originated from an older man with acute or convalescent COVID-19. Each CDR3 is given with its conserved first and last residue. A D gene is named only where the DNA matches it firmly. Clone size, where shown, is once, few, many, or a class for clones that have expanded.

>TRBJ1-5|TRBV28|TRBD1|.
TGTGCCAGCAAACCCGGGGGGCAGGGGGCTACGAGCAATCAGCCCCAGCATTTT
CASKPGGQGATSNQPQHF
>TRBJ2-1|TRBV14|TRBD1|.
TGTGCCAGCAGCCAGCTCGCAGGGGGTATATCCTACAATGAGCAGTTCTTC
CASSQLAGGISYNEQFF
>TRBJ2-4|TRBV27|.|once
TGTGCCAGCAGCCCAGTGATCGATTCTGCCAAAAACATTCAGTACTTC
CASSPVIDSAKNIQYF
>TRBJ1-2|TRBV7-9|.|.
TGTGCCAGCAGCTTCCAGGGGAACCATGGCTACACCTTC
CASSFQGNHGYTF
>TRBJ2-4|TRBV11-3|.|.
TGTGCCAGCAGCTCCCGCGGTACCAAAAACATTCAGTACTTC
CASSSRGTKNIQYF
>TRBJ2-5|TRBV7-8|TRBD2|.
TGTGCCAGCAGCCGAGGAGCGGGGGAGGGTGAGACCCAGTACTTC
CASSRGAGEGETQYF
>TRBJ2-4|TRBV15|TRBD1|.
TGTGCCACCAGCAGCCCGCAGGGGGCAGGGAACATTCAGTACTTC
CATSSPQGAGNIQYF
>TRBJ2-3|TRBV3-1/TRBV3-2|.|.
TGTGCCAGCAGCCAAACCTGGGGGCAGAAAGATACGCAGTATTTT
CASSQTWGQKDTQYF
>TRBJ1-1|TRBV6-5|.|.
TGTGCCAGCAGGGACGGTGGGGGCATGAACACTGAAGCTTTCTTT
CASRDGGGMNTEAFF
>TRBJ1-1|TRBV19|.|.
TGTGCCAGTAGAAGAAACAGTGTACCTGAAGCTTTCTTT
CASRRNSVPEAFF
>TRBJ2-3|TRBV3-1/TRBV3-2|.|.
TGTGCCAGCAGCCATCCCGCACCGGGTACGCAGTATTTT
CASSHPAPGTQYF
>TRBJ1-5|TRBV2|.|.
TGTGCCAGCAGACATGCCCGCCCCGGGGGCAATCAGCCCCAGCATTTT
CASRHARPGGNQPQHF
>TRBJ2-4|TRBV5-1|.|few
TGCGCCAGCCACGAGGGCAGGGGTGAGTGGGACATTCAGTACTTC
CASHEGRGEWDIQYF
>TRBJ1-1|TRBV18|TRBD1|.
TGTGCCAGCTCCCAGGGACAGAGGAACACTGAAGCTTTCTTT
CASSQGQRNTEAFF
>TRBJ2-7|TRBV6-6|TRBD1|.
TGTGCCAGCAGCTCACCGGGACAGGGGTCCTACGAGCAGTACTTC
CASSSPGQGSYEQYF
>TRBJ2-1|TRBV7-8|TRBD2|.
TGTGCCAGCAGCTGGACTAGCGGGAGCAATGAGCAGTTCTTC
CASSWTSGSNEQFF
>TRBJ2-5|TRBV5-1|.|.
TGCGCCAGCAAAGGAGATGTGGAGACCCAGTACTTC
CASKGDVETQYF
>TRBJ2-7|TRBV6-6|.|.
TGTGCCAGCAGTGGGACTCCTTACGAGCAGTACTTC
CASSGTPYEQYF
>TRBJ2-7|TRBV5-5|.|.
TGTGCCAGCAGCTTACTCGCGGGCCGGTACGAGCAGTACTTC
CASSLLAGRYEQYF
>TRBJ1-2|TRBV7-9|TRBD1|.
TGTGCCAGCAGCTGGGACAGGGATGATGGCTACACCTTC
CASSWDRDDGYTF
>TRBJ1-3|TRBV5-4|.|.
TGTGCCAGCAGCTTGGCACAGGGCTCTGGAAACACCATATATTTT
CASSLAQGSGNTIYF
>TRBJ2-7|TRBV9|TRBD2|.
TGTGCCAGCAGCACCTCCCCGACTAGCGGGGGCTACGAGCAGTACTTC
CASSTSPTSGGYEQYF
>TRBJ2-2|TRBV14|.|once
TGTGCCACTCAACGCGGCGGGGTATTTGCCGGGGAGCTGTTTTTT
CATQRGGVFAGELFF
>TRBJ2-1|TRBV7-3|.|.
TGTGCCAGCAGCTTAGCAGGGATGGAGACGGTGCAGTTCTTC
CASSLAGMETVQFF
>TRBJ2-1|TRBV7-9|.|.
TGTGCCAGCAGCCAAAAAGGAGGGGCCAATGAGCAGTTCTTC
CASSQKGGANEQFF
>TRBJ1-5|TRBV9|.|.
TGTGCCAGCAGCGTAGAGGGGCTAACCAATCAGCCCCAGCATTTT
CASSVEGLTNQPQHF
>TRBJ2-3|TRBV3-1/TRBV3-2|.|.
TGTGCCAGCAGCCGGTTGGGGGCCACAGATACGCAGTATTTT
CASSRLGATDTQYF
>TRBJ2-1|TRBV2|TRBD2|.
TGTGCCAGCAGTGAAGCTAGCGGGAGTAGGAATGAGCAGTTCTTC
CASSEASGSRNEQFF
>TRBJ2-1|TRBV7-3|.|.
TGTGCCAGCAGCTTAACGTCCCAGTCGAGGTTTTACAATGAGCAGTTCTTC
CASSLTSQSRFYNEQFF
>TRBJ2-7|TRBV7-9|TRBD1|.
TGTGCCAGCAGCTTAATTGTAGGGACAGGGGGCCACGAGCAGTACTTC
CASSLIVGTGGHEQYF
>TRBJ2-1|TRBV5-6|.|.
TGTGCCAGCAGCGCTCGTTCGGGATCGAATGAGCAGTTCTTC
CASSARSGSNEQFF
>TRBJ2-7|TRBV5-8|.|.
TGTGCCAGCAGCCCTGCCCGGTACGAGCAGTACTTC
CASSPARYEQYF
>TRBJ2-3|TRBV19|.|few
TGTGCCAGTAGTACCCAGGGGGATACGCAGTATTTT
CASSTQGDTQYF
>TRBJ2-5|TRBV7-2|TRBD1|.
TGTGCCAGCAGCCCGGGACAGGGGCAAGAGACCCAGTACTTC
CASSPGQGQETQYF
>TRBJ2-2|TRBV7-3|.|.
TGTGCCAGCAGCTTATTAGTAGACACCGGGGAGCTGTTTTTT
CASSLLVDTGELFF
>TRBJ2-7|TRBV7-9|.|.
TGTGCCAGCAGCTCCCCGGGGGGCGTTCGGGAGCAGTACTTC
CASSSPGGVREQYF
>TRBJ2-1|TRBV5-1|TRBD2|.
TGCGCCAGCAGCTCCTTAGCGGGAGCCGGGCGGGAGCAGTTCTTC
CASSSLAGAGREQFF
>TRBJ1-2|TRBV19|.|.
TGTGCCAGTAGTATAGATGGAGGCTTAGTTTATGGCTACACCTTC
CASSIDGGLVYGYTF
>TRBJ1-5|TRBV2|TRBD1|once
TGTGCCAGCAGTGAAGCAGACAGGGTGGGTCAGCCCCAGCATTTT
CASSEADRVGQPQHF
>TRBJ2-7|TRBV5-5|.|few
TGTGCCAGCAGCTTGGCGGGCGGGATCTTCTACGAGCAGTACTTC
CASSLAGGIFYEQYF
>TRBJ2-7|TRBV7-9|.|.
TGTGCCAGCAGCTTAGCGCAGGGCCCGAGCTACGAGCAGTACTTC
CASSLAQGPSYEQYF
>TRBJ1-1|TRBV27|.|many
TGTGCCAGCAGTTTATCGAGAGGTAGGGGGGGAGCTTTCTTT
CASSLSRGRGGAFF
>TRBJ1-1|TRBV6-2/TRBV6-3|.|.
TGTGCCAGCAGTTACTGGGGGCTAGGGGGCACTGAAGCTTTCTTT
CASSYWGLGGTEAFF
>TRBJ1-1|TRBV18|TRBD1|.
TGTGCCAGCTCTTACAACAGGGGGAACACTGAAGCTTTCTTT
CASSYNRGNTEAFF
>TRBJ2-7|TRBV19|.|.
TGTGCCAGTAGTATCGCTCCCGGAGGGTCCTACGAGCAGTACTTC
CASSIAPGGSYEQYF
>TRBJ2-5|TRBV10-2|TRBD1|few
TGCGCCAGCAGAGAGGGACAGGGATTTGGGGAGACCCAGTACTTC
CASREGQGFGETQYF
>TRBJ2-2|TRBV2|.|.
TGTGCCAGCAGTGACAGGGCGGACACCGGGGAGCTGTTTTTT
CASSDRADTGELFF
>TRBJ2-1|TRBV5-1|TRBD2|.
TGCGCCAGCAGCTTGGGGCTAGCGGGCAATGAGCAGTTCTTC
CASSLGLAGNEQFF
>TRBJ2-2|TRBV10-3|TRBD1|.
TGTGCCATCCATGGACAGGGGAACACCGGGGAGCTGTTTTTT
CAIHGQGNTGELFF
>TRBJ2-1|TRBV28|TRBD2|.
TGTGCCAGCAGTCTCCTCTTCCGACTAGCGGGAGCCTCTGAGCAGTTCTTC
CASSLLFRLAGASEQFF
>TRBJ1-4|TRBV30|.|.
TGTGCCTGGAGACGGGGGGCTGATGAAAAACTGTTTTTT
CAWRRGADEKLFF
>TRBJ1-1|TRBV24-1|TRBD1|once
TGTGCCACCAGTGATCATCGGACAGGGGGGACGACTGAAGCTTTCTTT
CATSDHRTGGTTEAFF
>TRBJ2-3|TRBV7-9|.|.
TGTGCCAGCAGCTTAGCGGGAGCTACAGATACGCAGTATTTT
CASSLAGATDTQYF
>TRBJ2-7|TRBV29-1|TRBD1|.
TGCAGCGTGGCGGGACAGGGGTCCTACGAGCAGTACTTC
CSVAGQGSYEQYF
>TRBJ2-3|TRBV3-1/TRBV3-2|.|.
TGTGCCAGCAGCCCTGGTAGAGGCCGCGGTACGCAGTATTTT
CASSPGRGRGTQYF
>TRBJ1-1|TRBV2|.|few
TGTGCCAGCAGTGAGGGCGTGGTAACTGAAGCTTTCTTT
CASSEGVVTEAFF